Detailed here is one T cell receptor (beta chain). Its antigen is not known. The CDR3 consists of 15 residues. V was trimmed by 5 bases and J by 0 bases, leaving 13 bases between them. The germline V gene encodes CDR1 SEHNR and CDR2 FQNEAQ (reference sequence). The sample belongs to a study of lymphopenia after photon versus proton radiotherapy. Produced via immunoSEQ multiplex PCR; TCRdb's table is partial and in-frame only. Of more than 25,000 clones listed, 90% were seen once; the top ten hold 5.5% to 7.5%. Study findings and constraints: After the lymphocyte nadir, photon-treated repertoires showed oligoclonal expansion, especially of CD8+ Temra cells. Relative stability marked proton patients; photon patients lost diversity and naive cells. Better survival with proton therapy was suggested as possible, not demonstrated.

The receptor was isolated from a woman aged 45-59 years with pancreatic cancer. The chain recombines TRBV7-9 with TRBJ1-2, with D possibly matching TRBD1 (5 bases). The sequencing here drew on peripheral blood, taken from a patient treated with photon-based radiotherapy. CDR3 in amino acids: CASSLGQIANYGYTF. DNA for the CDR3: TGTGCCAGCAGCCTAGGACAAATAGCTAACTATGGCTACACCTTC.